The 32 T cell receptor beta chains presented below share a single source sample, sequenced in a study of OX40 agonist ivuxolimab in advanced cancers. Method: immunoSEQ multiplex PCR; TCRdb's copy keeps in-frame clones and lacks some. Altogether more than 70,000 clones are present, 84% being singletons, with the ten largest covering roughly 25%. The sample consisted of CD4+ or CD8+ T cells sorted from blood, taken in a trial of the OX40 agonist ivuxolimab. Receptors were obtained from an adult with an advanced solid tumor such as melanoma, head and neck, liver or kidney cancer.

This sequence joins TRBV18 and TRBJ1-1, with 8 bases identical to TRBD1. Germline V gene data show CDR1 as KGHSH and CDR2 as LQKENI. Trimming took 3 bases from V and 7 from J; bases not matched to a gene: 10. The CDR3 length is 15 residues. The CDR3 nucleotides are TGTGCCAGCTCACCGCGGACAGGGATTGAAGTTGAAGCTTTCTTT. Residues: CASSPRTGIEVEAFF.

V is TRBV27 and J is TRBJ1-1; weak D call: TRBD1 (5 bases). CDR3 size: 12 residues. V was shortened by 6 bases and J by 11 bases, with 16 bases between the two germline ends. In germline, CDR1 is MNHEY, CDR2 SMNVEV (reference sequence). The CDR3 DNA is TGTGCCAGCAGCCGCTACGGGACGGATGCTTTCTTT. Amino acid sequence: CASSRYGTDAFF.

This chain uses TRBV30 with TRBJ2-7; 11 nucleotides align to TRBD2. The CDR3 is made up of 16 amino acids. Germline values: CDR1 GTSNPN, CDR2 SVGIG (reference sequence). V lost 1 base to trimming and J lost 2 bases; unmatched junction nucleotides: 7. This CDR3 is CAWSALFSGGAYEQYF. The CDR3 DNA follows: TGTGCCTGGAGTGCCCTGTTTAGCGGGGGGGCCTACGAGCAGTACTTC. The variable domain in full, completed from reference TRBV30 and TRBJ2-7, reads SQTIHQWPATLVQPVGSPLSLECTVEGTSNPNLYWYRQAAGRGLQLLFYSVGIGQISSEVPQNLSASRPQDRQFILSSKKLLLSDSGFYLCAWSALFSGGAYEQYFGPGTRLTVT.

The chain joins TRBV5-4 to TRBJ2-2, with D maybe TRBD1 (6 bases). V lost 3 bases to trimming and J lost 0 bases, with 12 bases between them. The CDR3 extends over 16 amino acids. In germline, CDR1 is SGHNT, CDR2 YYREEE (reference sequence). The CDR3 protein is CASSSRDTANTGELFF. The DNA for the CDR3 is TGTGCCAGCAGCTCCCGGGACACTGCGAACACCGGGGAGCTGTTTTTT.

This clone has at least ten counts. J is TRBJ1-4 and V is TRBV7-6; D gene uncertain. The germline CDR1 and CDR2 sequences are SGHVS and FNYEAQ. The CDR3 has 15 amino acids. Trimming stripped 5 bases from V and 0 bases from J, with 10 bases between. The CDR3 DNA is TGTGCCAGCAGCCCCCAGTCTGCAACTAATGAAAAACTGTTTTTT. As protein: CASSPQSATNEKLFF.

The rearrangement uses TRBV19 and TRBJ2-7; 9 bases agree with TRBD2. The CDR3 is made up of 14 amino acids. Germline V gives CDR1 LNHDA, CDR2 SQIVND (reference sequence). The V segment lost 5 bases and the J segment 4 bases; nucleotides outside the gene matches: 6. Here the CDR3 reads CASSLREGQYEQYF. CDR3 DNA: TGTGCCAGTAGTTTGCGGGAGGGCCAGTACGAGCAGTACTTC. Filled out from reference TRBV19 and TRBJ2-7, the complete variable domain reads DGGITQSPKYLFRKEGQNVTLSCEQNLNHDAMYWYRQDPGQGLRLIYYSQIVNDFQKGDIAEGYSVSREKKESFPLTVTSAQKNPTAFYLCASSLREGQYEQYFGPGTRLTVT.

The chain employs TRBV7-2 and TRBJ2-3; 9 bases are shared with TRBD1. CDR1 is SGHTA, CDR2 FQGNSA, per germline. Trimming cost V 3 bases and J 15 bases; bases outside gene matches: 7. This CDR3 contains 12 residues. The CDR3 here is CASSLGQGGRYF. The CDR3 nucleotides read TGTGCCAGCAGCTTGGGACAGGGTGGGCGATATTTT.

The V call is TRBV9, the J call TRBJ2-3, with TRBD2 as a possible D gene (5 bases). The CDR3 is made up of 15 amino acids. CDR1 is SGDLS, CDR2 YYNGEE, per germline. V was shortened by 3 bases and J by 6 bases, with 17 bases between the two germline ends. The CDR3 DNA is TGTGCCAGCAGCGGTGCCGGGGTTCAGGCGGATACGCAGTATTTT. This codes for CASSGAGVQADTQYF.

The CDR3 region is CASYFPGLAGGPSSYEQYF. For the CDR3, the DNA is TGTGCCAGCTATTTTCCGGGACTAGCGGGAGGGCCTAGCTCCTACGAGCAGTACTTC. This chain uses TRBV2 with TRBJ2-7; TRBD2 matches at 16 bases. The CDR3 is made up of 19 amino acids. The ends lost 8 bases at V and 0 bases at J; junction bases unmatched: 13. CDR1 is SNHLY, CDR2 FYNNEI, per germline.

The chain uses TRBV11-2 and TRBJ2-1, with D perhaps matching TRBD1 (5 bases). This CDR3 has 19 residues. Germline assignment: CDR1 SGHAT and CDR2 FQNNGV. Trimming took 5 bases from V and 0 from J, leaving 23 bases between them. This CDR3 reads CASSTRGSRTSSSYNEQFF. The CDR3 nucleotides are TGTGCCAGCAGCACCCGCGGTAGTAGGACATCGAGCTCCTACAATGAGCAGTTCTTC.

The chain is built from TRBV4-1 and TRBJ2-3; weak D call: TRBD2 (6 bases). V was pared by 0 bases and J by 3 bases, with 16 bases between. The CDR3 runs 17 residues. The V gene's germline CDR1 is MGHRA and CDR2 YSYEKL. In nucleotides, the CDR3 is TGCGCCAGCAGCCAAGATCGGGTCGGGAGAATGACAGATACGCAGTATTTT. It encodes CASSQDRVGRMTDTQYF.

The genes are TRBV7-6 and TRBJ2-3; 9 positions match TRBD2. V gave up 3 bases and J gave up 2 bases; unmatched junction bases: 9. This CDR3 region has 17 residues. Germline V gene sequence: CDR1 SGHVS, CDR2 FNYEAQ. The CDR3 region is CASSLALAGTNTDTQYF. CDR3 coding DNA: TGTGCCAGCAGCTTGGCCCTAGCGGGGACGAACACAGATACGCAGTATTTT.

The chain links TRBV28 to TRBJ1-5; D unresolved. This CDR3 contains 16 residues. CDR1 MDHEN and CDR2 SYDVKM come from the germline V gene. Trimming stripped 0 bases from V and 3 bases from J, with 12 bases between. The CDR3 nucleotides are TGTGCCAGCAGTTTATGGGGCGCTGACTACAATCAGCCCCAGCATTTT. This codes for CASSLWGADYNQPQHF.

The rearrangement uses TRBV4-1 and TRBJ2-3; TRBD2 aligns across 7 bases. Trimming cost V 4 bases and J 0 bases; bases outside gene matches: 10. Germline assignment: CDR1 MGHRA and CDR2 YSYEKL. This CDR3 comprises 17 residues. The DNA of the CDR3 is TGCGCCAGCAGCCTCCTAATATTTAGCGGGAGCACAGATACGCAGTATTTT. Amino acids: CASSLLIFSGSTDTQYF.

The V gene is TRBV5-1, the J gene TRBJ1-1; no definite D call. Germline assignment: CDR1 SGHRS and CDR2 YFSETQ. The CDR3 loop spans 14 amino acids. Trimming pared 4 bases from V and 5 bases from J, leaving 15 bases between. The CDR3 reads CASSPTGDGTEAFF. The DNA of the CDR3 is TGCGCCAGCAGCCCGACTGGTGATGGGACTGAAGCTTTCTTT.

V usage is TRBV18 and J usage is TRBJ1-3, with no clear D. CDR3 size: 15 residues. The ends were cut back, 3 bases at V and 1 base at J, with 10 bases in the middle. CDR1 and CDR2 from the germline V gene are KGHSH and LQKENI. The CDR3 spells CASSPGLTSGNTIYF. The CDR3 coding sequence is TGTGCCAGCTCACCTGGACTGACTTCTGGAAACACCATATATTTT.

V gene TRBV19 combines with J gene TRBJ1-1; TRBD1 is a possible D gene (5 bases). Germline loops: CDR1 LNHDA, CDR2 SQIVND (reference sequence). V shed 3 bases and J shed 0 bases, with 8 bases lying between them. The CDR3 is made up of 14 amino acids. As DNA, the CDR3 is TGTGCCAGTAGTATTGAACAGGTGAACACTGAAGCTTTCTTT. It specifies CASSIEQVNTEAFF.

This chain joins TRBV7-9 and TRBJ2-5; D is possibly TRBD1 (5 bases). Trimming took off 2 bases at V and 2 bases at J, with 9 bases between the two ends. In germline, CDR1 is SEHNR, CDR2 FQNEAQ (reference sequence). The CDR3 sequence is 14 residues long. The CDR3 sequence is CASSLKTEQETQYF. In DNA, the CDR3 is TGTGCCAGCAGCTTAAAGACAGAACAAGAGACCCAGTACTTC.

The CDR3 nucleotides are TGCGCCAGCAGCACGCGTAGACAGGGTCATGGCTACACCTTC. This codes for CASSTRRQGHGYTF. The gene calls are TRBV5-1 and TRBJ1-2; 7 bases line up with TRBD1. V lost 4 bases to trimming and J lost 6 bases; unmatched junction nucleotides: 9. Germline CDR1 is SGHRS and CDR2 is YFSETQ. The CDR3 covers 14 residues.

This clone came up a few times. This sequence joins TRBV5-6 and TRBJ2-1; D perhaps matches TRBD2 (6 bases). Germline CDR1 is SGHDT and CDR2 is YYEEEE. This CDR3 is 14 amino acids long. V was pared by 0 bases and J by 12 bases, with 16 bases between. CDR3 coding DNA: TGTGCCAGCAGCTTGGTGCGGGATTTAGTTGGGCAGTTCTTC. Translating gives CASSLVRDLVGQFF. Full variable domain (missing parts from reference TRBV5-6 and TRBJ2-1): DAGVTQSPTHLIKTRGQQVTLRCSPKSGHDTVSWYQQALGQGPQFIFQYYEEEERQRGNFPDRFSGHQFPNYSSELNVNALLLGDSALYLCASSLVRDLVGQFFGPGTRLTVL.

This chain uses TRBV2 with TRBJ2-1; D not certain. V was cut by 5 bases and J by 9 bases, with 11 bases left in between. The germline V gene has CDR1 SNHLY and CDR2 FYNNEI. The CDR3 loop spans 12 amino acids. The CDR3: CASSSEAGEQFF. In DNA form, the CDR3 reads TGTGCCAGCAGTTCGGAAGCCGGTGAGCAGTTCTTC.

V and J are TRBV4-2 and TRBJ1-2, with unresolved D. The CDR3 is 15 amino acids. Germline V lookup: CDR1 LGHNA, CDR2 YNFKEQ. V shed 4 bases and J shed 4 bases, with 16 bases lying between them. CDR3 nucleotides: TGTGCCAGCAGCCCCCTGACGATGTCCAGCTATGGCTACACCTTC. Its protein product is CASSPLTMSSYGYTF.

The CDR3 bases are TGTTCTTCCGGGGCGCTGGCTTATACTGAAGCTTTCTTT. Residues: CSSGALAYTEAFF. The gene calls are TRBV27 and TRBJ1-1; maybe TRBD1 (5 bases). The CDR3 consists of 13 residues. The germline V gene has CDR1 MNHEY and CDR2 SMNVEV (reference sequence).

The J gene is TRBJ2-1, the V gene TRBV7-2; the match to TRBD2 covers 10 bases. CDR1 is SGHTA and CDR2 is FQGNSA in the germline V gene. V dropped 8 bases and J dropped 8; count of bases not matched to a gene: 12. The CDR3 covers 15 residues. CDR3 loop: CASAPQASGGDEQFF. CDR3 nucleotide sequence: TGTGCCAGCGCCCCCCAGGCTAGCGGGGGCGATGAGCAGTTCTTC.

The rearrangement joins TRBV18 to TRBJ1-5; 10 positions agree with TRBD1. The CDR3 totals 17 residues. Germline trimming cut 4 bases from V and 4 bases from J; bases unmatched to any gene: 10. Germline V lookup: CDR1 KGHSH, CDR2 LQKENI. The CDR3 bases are TGTGCCAGCTCACTCTCCGGGACAGGGGACCTTAATCAGCCCCAGCATTTT. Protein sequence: CASSLSGTGDLNQPQHF.

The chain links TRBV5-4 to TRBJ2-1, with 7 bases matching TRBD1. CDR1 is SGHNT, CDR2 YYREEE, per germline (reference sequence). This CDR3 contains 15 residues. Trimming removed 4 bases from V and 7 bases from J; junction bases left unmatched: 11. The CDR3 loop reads CASSQRQGTGNEQFF. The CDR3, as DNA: TGTGCCAGCAGCCAAAGACAGGGTACGGGGAATGAGCAGTTCTTC. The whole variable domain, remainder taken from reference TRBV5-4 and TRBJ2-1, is ETGVTQSPTHLIKTRGQQVTLRCSSQSGHNTVSWYQQALGQGPQFIFQYYREEENGRGNFPPRFSGLQFPNYSSELNVNALELDDSALYLCASSQRQGTGNEQFFGPGTRLTVL.

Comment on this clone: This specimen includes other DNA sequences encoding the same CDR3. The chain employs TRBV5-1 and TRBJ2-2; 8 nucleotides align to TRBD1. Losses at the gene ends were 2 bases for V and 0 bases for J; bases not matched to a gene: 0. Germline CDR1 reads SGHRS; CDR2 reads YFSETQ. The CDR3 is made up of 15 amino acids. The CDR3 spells CASSLQGANTGELFF. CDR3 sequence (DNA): TGCGCCAGCAGCTTACAGGGGGCGAACACCGGGGAGCTGTTTTTT.

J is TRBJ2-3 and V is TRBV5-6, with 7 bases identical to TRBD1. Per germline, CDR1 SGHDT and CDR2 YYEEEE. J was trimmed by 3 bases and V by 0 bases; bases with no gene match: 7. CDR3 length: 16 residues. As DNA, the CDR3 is TGTGCCAGCAGCTTGGACAGGGGATTTGGGACAGATACGCAGTATTTT. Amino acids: CASSLDRGFGTDTQYF.

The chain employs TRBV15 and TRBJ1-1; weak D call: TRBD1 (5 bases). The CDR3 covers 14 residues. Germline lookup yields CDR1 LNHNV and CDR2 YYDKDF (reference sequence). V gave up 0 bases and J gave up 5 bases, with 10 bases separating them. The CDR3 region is CATSRDGGGTEAFF. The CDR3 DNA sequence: TGTGCCACCAGCAGAGATGGGGGTGGGACTGAAGCTTTCTTT.

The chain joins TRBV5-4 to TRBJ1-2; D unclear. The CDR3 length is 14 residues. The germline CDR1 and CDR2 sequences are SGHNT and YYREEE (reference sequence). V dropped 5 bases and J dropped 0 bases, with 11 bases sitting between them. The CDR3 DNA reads TGTGCCAGCAGTCCTTACTGGGCTAACTATGGCTACACCTTC. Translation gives CASSPYWANYGYTF.

CDR3 in DNA: TGTGCCAGCAGCTTTGGGGGCATGGGGGCCTACGAGCAGTACTTC. Translated: CASSFGGMGAYEQYF. V usage is TRBV5-4 and J usage is TRBJ2-7; TRBD1 is a possible D gene (6 bases). This CDR3 is built from 15 residues. CDR1 is SGHNT, CDR2 YYREEE, per germline (reference sequence). Trimming cost V 2 bases and J 2 bases, with 14 bases left between them.

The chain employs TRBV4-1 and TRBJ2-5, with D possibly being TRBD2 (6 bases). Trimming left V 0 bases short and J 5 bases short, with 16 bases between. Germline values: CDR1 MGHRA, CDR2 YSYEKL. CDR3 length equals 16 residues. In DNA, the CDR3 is TGCGCCAGCAGCCAAGACGATGGACCAGGGAGGGAGACCCAGTACTTC. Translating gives CASSQDDGPGRETQYF.